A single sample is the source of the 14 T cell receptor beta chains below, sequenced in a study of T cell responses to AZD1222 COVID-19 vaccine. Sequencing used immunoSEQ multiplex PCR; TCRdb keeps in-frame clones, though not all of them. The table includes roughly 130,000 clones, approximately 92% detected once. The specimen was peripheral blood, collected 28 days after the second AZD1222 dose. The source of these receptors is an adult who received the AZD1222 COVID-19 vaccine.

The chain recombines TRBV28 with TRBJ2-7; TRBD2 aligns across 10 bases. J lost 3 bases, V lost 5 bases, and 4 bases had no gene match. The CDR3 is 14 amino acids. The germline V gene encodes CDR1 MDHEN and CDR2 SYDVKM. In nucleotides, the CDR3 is TGTGCCAGCAGTCTAGCGGGAGCTCGCTACGAGCAGTACTTC. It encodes CASSLAGARYEQYF.

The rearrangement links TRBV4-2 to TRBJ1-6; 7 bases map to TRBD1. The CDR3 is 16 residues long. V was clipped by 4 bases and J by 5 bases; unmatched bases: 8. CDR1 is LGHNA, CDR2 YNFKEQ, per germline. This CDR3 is CASSRRGDRHNSPLHF. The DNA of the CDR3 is TGTGCCAGCAGCCGTCGCGGGGACAGACATAATTCACCCCTCCACTTT.

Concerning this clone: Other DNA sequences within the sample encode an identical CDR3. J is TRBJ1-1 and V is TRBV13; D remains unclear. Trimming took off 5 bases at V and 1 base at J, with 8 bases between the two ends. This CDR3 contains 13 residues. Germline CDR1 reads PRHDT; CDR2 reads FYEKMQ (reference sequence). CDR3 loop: CASSPRKNTEAFF. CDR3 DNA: TGTGCCAGCAGCCCCCGCAAGAACACTGAAGCTTTCTTT.

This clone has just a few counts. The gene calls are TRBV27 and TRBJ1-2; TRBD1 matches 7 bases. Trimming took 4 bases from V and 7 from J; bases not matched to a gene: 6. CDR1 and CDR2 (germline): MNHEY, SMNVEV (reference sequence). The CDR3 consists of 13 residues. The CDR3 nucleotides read TGTGCCAGCAGTTACCTGACAGGGTCTGGCTACACCTTC. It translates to CASSYLTGSGYTF.

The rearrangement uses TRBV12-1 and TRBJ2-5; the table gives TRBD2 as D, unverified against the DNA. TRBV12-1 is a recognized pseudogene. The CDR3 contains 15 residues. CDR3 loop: CASSDLAGCSGTQYF. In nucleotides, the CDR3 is TGTGCCAGCAGCGATCTAGCGGGGTGTTCGGGGACCCAGTACTTC.

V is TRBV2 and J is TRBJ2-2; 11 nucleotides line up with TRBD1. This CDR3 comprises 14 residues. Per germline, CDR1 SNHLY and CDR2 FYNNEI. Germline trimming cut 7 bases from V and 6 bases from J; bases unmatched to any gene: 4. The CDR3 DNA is TGTGCCAGCATCAGGACAGGGGGCTCCGGGGAGCTGTTTTTT. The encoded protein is CASIRTGGSGELFF.

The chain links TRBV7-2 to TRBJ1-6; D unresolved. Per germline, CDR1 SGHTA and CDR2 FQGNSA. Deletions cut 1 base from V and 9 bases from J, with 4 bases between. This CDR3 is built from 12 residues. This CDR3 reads CASSLELSPLHF. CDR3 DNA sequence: TGTGCCAGCAGCTTAGAGCTTTCACCCCTCCACTTT.

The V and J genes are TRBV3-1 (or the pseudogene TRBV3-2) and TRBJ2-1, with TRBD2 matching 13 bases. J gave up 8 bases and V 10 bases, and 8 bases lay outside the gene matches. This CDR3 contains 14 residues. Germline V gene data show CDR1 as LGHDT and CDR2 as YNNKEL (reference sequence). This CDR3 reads CATPTSGRSDEQFF. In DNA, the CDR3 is TGTGCCACTCCGACTAGCGGGAGGAGCGATGAGCAGTTCTTC.

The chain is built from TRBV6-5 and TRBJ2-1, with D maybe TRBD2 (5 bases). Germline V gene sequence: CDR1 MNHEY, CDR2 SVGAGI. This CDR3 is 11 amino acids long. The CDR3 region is CAGARYNEQFF. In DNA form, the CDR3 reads TGTGCGGGAGCGAGGTACAATGAGCAGTTCTTC.

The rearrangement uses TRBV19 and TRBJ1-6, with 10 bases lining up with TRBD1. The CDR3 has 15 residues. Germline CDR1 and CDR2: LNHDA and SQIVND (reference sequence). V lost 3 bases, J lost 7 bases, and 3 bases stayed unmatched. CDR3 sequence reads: CASSIPGQGNSPLHF. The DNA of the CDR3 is TGTGCCAGTAGTATTCCGGGACAGGGGAATTCACCCCTCCACTTT.

The CDR3 sequence: CASSPRPGVDEKLFF. Here the CDR3 DNA reads TGTGCCAGCTCACCACGGCCTGGGGTGGATGAAAAACTGTTTTTT. The chain recombines TRBV18 with TRBJ1-4; no clear D gene. CDR1 is KGHSH, CDR2 LQKENI, per germline. The CDR3 covers 15 residues. Trimming removed 1 base from V and 6 bases from J, with 12 bases in between. The variable domain in full, completed from reference TRBV18 and TRBJ1-4, reads NAGVMQNPRHLVRRRGQEARLRCSPMKGHSHVYWYRQLPEEGLKFMVYLQKENIIDESGMPKERFSAEFPKEGPSILRIQQVVRGDSAAYFCASSPRPGVDEKLFFGSGTQLSVL.

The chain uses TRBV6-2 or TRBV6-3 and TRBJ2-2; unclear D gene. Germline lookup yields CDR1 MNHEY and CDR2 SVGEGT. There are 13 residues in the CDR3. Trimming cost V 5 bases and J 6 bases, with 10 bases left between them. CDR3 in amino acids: CASSQIGPGELFF. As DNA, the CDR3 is TGTGCCAGCAGTCAAATCGGCCCCGGGGAGCTGTTTTTT.

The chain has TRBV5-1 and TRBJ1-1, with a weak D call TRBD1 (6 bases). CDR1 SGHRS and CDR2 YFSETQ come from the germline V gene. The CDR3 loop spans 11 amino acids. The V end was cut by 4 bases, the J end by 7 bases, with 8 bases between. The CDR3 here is CASSMDSEAFF. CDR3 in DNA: TGCGCCAGCAGCATGGACAGTGAAGCTTTCTTT.

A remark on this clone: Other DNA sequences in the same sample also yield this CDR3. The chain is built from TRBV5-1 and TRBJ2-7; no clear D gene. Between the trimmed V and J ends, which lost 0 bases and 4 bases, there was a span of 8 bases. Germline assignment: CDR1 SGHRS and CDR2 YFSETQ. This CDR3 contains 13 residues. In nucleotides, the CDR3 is TGCGCCAGCAGCTTGGGACATAATTACGAGCAGTACTTC. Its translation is CASSLGHNYEQYF.